This passage covers 12 T cell receptor beta chains from one sample sequenced in a study of CD4+ T cells in melanoma. Only in-frame clones appear in the TCRdb table, and some are missing; sequencing was by immunoSEQ multiplex PCR. Counted here are over 130,000 clones, roughly 91% occurring once; the ten biggest clones make up approximately 1.4%. These receptors came from a human donor with melanoma.

The chain joins TRBV5-5 to TRBJ2-5, with D unclear. CDR3 length: 13 residues. The V gene lost 0 bases and the J gene lost 5 bases, with 8 bases spanning the gap. From germline, CDR1 is SGHKS and CDR2 YYEKEE (reference sequence). The CDR3 here is CASSLARRETQYF. In nucleotides, the CDR3 is TGTGCCAGCAGCTTGGCCCGGCGGGAGACCCAGTACTTC. The whole variable domain, filled in from reference TRBV5-5 and TRBJ2-5, reads DAGVTQSPTHLIKTRGQQVTLRCSPISGHKSVSWYQQVLGQGPQFIFQYYEKEERGRGNFPDRFSARQFPNYSSELNVNALLLGDSALYLCASSLARRETQYFGPGTRLLVL.

This chain links TRBV15 with TRBJ1-2; 7 positions agree with TRBD1. Germline CDR1 and CDR2: LNHNV and YYDKDF (reference sequence). The CDR3 extends over 15 amino acids. The V and J ends lost 2 bases and 8 bases, in that order; junction bases with no gene match: 11. The CDR3 nucleotides are TGTGCCACCAGCAGAAGACAGGGTTACACCTCCGGCTACACCTTC. The encoded protein is CATSRRQGYTSGYTF.

The rearrangement uses TRBV7-3 and TRBJ2-5, with D perhaps TRBD2 (7 bases). CDR1 SGHTA and CDR2 FQGTGA come from the germline V gene. The CDR3 has 15 amino acids. Deletions cut 5 bases from V and 4 bases from J, with 17 bases between. Written as DNA, the CDR3 is TGTGCCAGCAGCAAACGGGGGGCTTCTCGAGAGACCCAGTACTTC. It encodes CASSKRGASRETQYF.

The chain employs TRBV25-1 and TRBJ2-2; D is ambiguous. CDR1 is MGHDK and CDR2 is SYGVNS in the germline V gene. V was shortened by 0 bases and J by 2 bases, with 4 bases between the two germline ends. CDR3 length: 14 residues. The DNA for the CDR3 is TGTGCCAGCAGTGAATATTTAAACACCGGGGAGCTGTTTTTT. Residues: CASSEYLNTGELFF.

The chain carries TRBV16 and TRBJ2-6, with 12 bases that match TRBD1. The CDR3 sequence is 18 residues long. Germline trimming cut 1 base from V and 2 bases from J; bases unmatched to any gene: 3. Germline V gene sequence: CDR1 KGHSY, CDR2 FQNENV. The CDR3 nucleotides are TGTGCCAGCAGCCAATGGGGACAGGGGGCTGCTGGGGCCAACGTCCTGACTTTC. Translation gives CASSQWGQGAAGANVLTF.

The chain joins TRBV2 to TRBJ1-2, with a tentative D call TRBD1 (5 bases). From germline, CDR1 is SNHLY and CDR2 FYNNEI. The germline V and J ends were trimmed by 3 bases and 4 bases, with 12 bases remaining between them. The CDR3 consists of 14 residues. In nucleotides, the CDR3 is TGTGCCAGCAGTGAGGGTGGGGGAGGCTATGGCTACACCTTC. Amino acids: CASSEGGGGYGYTF.

The chain couples TRBV5-1 to TRBJ1-1, with 7 bases matching TRBD1. With 3 bases clipped from V and 6 bases from J, the junction kept 8 bases outside the gene matches. CDR1 and CDR2 from the germline V gene are SGHRS and YFSETQ. CDR3 length: 14 amino acids. The CDR3 nucleotides are TGCGCCAGCAGCTCGGGACAGCCGACCCCTGAAGCTTTCTTT. Amino acids: CASSSGQPTPEAFF.

The chain links TRBV6-6 to TRBJ1-1, with 8 bases matching TRBD1. The CDR3 has 13 residues. Germline loops: CDR1 MNHNY, CDR2 SVGAGI (reference sequence). V gave up 4 bases and J gave up 8 bases; unmatched junction bases: 6. The DNA of the CDR3 is TGTGCCAGCAGTTCCGGACAGGGAGGGGAAGCTTTCTTT. Translated: CASSSGQGGEAFF.

V is TRBV30 and J is TRBJ2-5, with D possibly TRBD1 on 5 matching bases. Germline CDR1 is GTSNPN and CDR2 is SVGIG (reference sequence). Trimming removed 1 base from V and 4 bases from J, with 10 bases in between. The CDR3 is made up of 13 amino acids. CDR3 nucleotide sequence: TGTGCCTGGAGTGGAGCAAGGGGAGAGACCCAGTACTTC. As protein: CAWSGARGETQYF.

The chain carries TRBV15 and TRBJ1-4; D gene uncertain. CDR1 is LNHNV, CDR2 YYDKDF, per germline (reference sequence). Trimming took 2 bases from V and 7 from J, leaving 14 bases between them. The CDR3 has 15 amino acids. The CDR3 region is CATSRSQGSSEKLFF. CDR3 nucleotides: TGTGCCACCAGCAGAAGCCAAGGGTCGAGTGAAAAACTGTTTTTT.

This rearrangement joins TRBV7-6 to TRBJ2-5, with TRBD2 matching 8 bases. Germline V gives CDR1 SGHVS, CDR2 FNYEAQ. The CDR3 loop spans 15 amino acids. V was pared by 7 bases and J by 4 bases, with 11 bases of the junction left unmatched. Written as DNA, the CDR3 is TGTGCCAGCATGAGAGTCGGGACTAGTAGAGAGACCCAGTACTTC. Amino acids: CASMRVGTSRETQYF. Supplemented by reference TRBV7-6 and TRBJ2-5, the full variable domain reads GAGVSQSPRYKVTKRGQDVALRCDPISGHVSLYWYRQALGQGPEFLTYFNYEAQQDKSGLPNDRFSAERPEGSISTLTIQRTEQRDSAMYRCASMRVGTSRETQYFGPGTRLLVL.

This chain connects TRBV7-9 to TRBJ2-1; 15 nucleotides agree with TRBD2. The germline V gene has CDR1 SEHNR and CDR2 FQNEAQ (reference sequence). V dropped 3 bases and J dropped 7; count of bases not matched to a gene: 13. There are 19 residues in the CDR3. The CDR3 region is CASSFSRAGLAGGINEQFF. The CDR3 nucleotides read TGTGCCAGCAGCTTCTCCCGAGCAGGACTAGCGGGGGGGATTAATGAGCAGTTCTTC.